The present T cell receptor (beta chain) was sequenced within a study of cytotoxic CD8 clonotypes in ibrutinib-treated CLL. Germline CDR1 SGHTA, CDR2 FQGTGA. The V end was cut by 4 bases, the J end by 0 bases, with 9 bases between. The CDR3 extends over 15 amino acids. TCRdb keeps only in-frame clones here, not all; method: immunoSEQ multiplex PCR. The data show approximately 100,000 clones, with about 58% seen just once and 37% held by the top ten. This rearrangement joins TRBV7-3 to TRBJ2-2; the D gene is possibly TRBD1 (6 bases). This sample comprised PBMCs, obtained after 24 months of ibrutinib treatment. The sequence was collected from a human donor with chronic lymphocytic leukemia. The CDR3 region is CASSSQGSNTGELFF. CDR3 nucleotide sequence: TGTGCCAGCAGCTCTCAGGGGTCGAACACCGGGGAGCTGTTTTTT.